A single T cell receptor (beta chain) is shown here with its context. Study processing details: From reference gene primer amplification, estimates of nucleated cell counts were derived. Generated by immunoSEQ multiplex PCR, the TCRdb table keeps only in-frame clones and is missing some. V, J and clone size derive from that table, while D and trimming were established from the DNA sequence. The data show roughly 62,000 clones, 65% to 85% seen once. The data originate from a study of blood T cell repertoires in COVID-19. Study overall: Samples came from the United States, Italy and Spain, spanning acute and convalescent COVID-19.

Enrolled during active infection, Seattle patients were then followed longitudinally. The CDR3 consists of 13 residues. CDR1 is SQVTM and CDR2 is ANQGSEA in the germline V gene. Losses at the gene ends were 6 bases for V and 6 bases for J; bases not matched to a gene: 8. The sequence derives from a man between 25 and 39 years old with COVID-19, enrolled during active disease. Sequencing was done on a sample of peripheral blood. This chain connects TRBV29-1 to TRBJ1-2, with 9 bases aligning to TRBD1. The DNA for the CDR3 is TGCAGCGTGACCCTCACAGGGGGCGATGGCTACACCTTC. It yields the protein CSVTLTGGDGYTF.